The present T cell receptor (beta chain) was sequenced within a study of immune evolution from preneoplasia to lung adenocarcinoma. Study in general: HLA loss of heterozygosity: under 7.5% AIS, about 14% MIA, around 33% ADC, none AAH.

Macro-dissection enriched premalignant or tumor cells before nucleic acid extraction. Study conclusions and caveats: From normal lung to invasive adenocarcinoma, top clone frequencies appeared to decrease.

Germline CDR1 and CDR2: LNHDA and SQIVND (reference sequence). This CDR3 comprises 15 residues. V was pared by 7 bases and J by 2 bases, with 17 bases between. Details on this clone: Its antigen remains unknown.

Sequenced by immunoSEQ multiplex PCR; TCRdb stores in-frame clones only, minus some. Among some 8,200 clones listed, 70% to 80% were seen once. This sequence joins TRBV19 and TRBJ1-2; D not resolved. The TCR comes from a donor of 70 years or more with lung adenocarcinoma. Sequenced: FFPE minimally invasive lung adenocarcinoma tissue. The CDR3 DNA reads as TGTGCCAGTACCCCGCTAGTAGGGATGAACTATGGCTACACCTTC. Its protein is CASTPLVGMNYGYTF.